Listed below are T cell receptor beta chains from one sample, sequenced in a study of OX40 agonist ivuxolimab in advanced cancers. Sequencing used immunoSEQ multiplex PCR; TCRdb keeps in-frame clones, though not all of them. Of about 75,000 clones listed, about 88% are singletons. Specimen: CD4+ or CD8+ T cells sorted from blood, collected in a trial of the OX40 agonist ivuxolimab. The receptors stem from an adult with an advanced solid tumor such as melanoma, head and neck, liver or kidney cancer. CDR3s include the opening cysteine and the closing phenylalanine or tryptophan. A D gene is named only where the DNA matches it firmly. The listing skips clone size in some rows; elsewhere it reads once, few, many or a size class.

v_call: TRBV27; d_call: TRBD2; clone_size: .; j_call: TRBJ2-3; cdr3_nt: TGTGCCAGCAGTTTATCTCCCCGGACTAGCGGGAGAAATACGCAGTATTTT; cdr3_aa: CASSLSPRTSGRNTQYF
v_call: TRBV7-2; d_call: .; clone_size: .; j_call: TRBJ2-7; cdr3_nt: TGTGCCAGCAGCTTAGATATGGGTATGGGCGAGCAGTACTTC; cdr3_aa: CASSLDMGMGEQYF
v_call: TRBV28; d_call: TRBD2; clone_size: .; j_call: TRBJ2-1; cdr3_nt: TGTGCCAGCAGGTTAGCGGGAGGTTCCTACAATGAGCAGTTCTTC; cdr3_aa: CASRLAGGSYNEQFF
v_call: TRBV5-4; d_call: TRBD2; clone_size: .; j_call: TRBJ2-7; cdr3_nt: TGTGCCAGCAGCTTGCGCCTAGCGGGACTCTACGAGCAGTACTTC; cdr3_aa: CASSLRLAGLYEQYF
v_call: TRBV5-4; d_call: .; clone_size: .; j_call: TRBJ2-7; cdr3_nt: TGTGCCAGCAGCTTGGCAGGGCTGTACGAGCAGTACTTC; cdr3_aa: CASSLAGLYEQYF
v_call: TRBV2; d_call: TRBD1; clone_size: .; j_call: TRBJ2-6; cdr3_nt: TGTGCCAGCTCCAAGGGGAACAGGGGCTCTGGGGCCAACGTCCTGACTTTC; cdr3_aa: CASSKGNRGSGANVLTF
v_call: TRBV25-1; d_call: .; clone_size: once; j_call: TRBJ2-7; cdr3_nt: TGTGCCAGCAGTTCCCTTAACGGGTCACCCTACGAGCAGTACTTC; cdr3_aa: CASSSLNGSPYEQYF
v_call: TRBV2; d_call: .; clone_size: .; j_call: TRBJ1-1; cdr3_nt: TGTGCCAGCATCAGACTGAACACTGAAGCTTTCTTT; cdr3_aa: CASIRLNTEAFF
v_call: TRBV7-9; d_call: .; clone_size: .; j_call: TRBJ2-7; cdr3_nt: TGTGCCAGCAGCCAAGTGGCGGGTCAGGCCGACGAGCAGTACTTC; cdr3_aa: CASSQVAGQADEQYF
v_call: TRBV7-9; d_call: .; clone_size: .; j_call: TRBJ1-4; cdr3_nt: TGTGCCAGCGCGTTCTCGGGCCTCCAAAATGAAAAACTGTTTTTT; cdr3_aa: CASAFSGLQNEKLFF
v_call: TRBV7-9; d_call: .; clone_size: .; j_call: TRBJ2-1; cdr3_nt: TGTGCCAGCAGCTTAGGGGGGAGTAGTAATGAGCAGTTCTTC; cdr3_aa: CASSLGGSSNEQFF
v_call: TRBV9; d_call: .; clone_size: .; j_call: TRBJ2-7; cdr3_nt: TGTGCCAGCAGCCCAGGCATGGCAGGGGGGAGGTACGAGCAGTACTTC; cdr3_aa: CASSPGMAGGRYEQYF
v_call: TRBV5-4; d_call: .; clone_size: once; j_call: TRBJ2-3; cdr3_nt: TGTGCCAGCAGCTTGGGGGGGACCCAAGGGCGTGCGCAGTATTTT; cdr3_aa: CASSLGGTQGRAQYF
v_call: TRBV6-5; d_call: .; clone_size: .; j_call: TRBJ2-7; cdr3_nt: TGTGCCAGCAGTTTCTCCTCCGAGCAGTACTTC; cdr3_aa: CASSFSSEQYF
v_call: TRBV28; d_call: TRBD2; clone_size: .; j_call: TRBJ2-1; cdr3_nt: TGTGCCAGCAGTTTCCCGGCTAGCGGGAGGTTCAACCCCGATGAGCAGTTCTTC; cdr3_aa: CASSFPASGRFNPDEQFF
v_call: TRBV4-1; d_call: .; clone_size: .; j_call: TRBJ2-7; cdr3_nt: TGCGCCAGCAGCCAAGTTGGGAGTAATGCTCCCTACGAGCAGTACTTC; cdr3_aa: CASSQVGSNAPYEQYF
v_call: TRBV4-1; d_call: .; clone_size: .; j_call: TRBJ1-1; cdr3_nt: TGCGCCAGCAGCCAAGACGGCCGAGCAGCTTTCTTT; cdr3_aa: CASSQDGRAAFF
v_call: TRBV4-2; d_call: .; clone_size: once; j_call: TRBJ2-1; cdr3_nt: TGTGCCAGCAGCCAAGAAGGGGAGTTTGCGGAGCAGTTCTTC; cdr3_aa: CASSQEGEFAEQFF
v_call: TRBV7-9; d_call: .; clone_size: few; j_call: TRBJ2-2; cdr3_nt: TGTGCCAGCAGCTTTTCCACGAACACCGGGGAGCTGTTTTTT; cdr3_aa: CASSFSTNTGELFF
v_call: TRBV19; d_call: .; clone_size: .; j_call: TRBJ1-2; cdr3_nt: TGTGCCAGTAGTGCCGGGCTAGCTAACTATGGCTACACCTTC; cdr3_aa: CASSAGLANYGYTF
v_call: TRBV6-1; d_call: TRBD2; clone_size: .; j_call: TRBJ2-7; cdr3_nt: TGTGCCAGCAGCCGGACTAGCGGGAGTATCTACGAGCAGTACTTC; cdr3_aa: CASSRTSGSIYEQYF
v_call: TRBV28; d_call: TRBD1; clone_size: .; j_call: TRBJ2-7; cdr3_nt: TGTGCCAGCAGTATAGGGACAGCCTACGAGCAGTACTTC; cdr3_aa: CASSIGTAYEQYF
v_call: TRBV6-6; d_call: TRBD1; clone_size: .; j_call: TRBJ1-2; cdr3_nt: TGTGCCAGCAGTTTCTGGGACAGGGAGTCCTATGGCTACACCTTC; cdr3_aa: CASSFWDRESYGYTF
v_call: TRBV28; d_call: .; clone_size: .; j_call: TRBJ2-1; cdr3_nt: TGTGCCAGCAGTACTATTACCCTACCAAATGAGCAGTTCTTC; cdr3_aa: CASSTITLPNEQFF
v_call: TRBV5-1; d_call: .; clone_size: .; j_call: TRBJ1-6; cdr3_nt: TGCGCCAGCAGTCGCGGGACAACTAATTCACCCCTCCACTTT; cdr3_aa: CASSRGTTNSPLHF
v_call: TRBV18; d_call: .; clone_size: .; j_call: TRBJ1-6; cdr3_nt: TGTGCCACCTCGAATACCGACAATCCGAATTCACCCCTCCACTTT; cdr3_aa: CATSNTDNPNSPLHF
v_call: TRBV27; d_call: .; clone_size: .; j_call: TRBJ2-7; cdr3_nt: TGTGCCAGCTGGAAAGGACCCCAGTTGACCTACGAGCAGTACTTC; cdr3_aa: CASWKGPQLTYEQYF
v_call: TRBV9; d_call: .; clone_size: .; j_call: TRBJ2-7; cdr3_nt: TGTGCCAGCAGCGTAGGGGGGACAAACTTCGAGCAGTACTTC; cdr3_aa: CASSVGGTNFEQYF
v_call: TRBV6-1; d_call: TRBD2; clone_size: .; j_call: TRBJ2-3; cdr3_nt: TGTGCCAGCAGTGAGGGACTAGCGGGATATACGCAGTATTTT; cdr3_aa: CASSEGLAGYTQYF
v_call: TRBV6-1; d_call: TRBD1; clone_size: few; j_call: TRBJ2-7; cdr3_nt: TGTGCCAGCAGTGGTGACAGGGTATCTTCTTCCGAGCAGTACTTC; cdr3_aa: CASSGDRVSSSEQYF
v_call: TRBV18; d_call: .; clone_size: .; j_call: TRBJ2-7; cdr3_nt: TGTGCCAGCTCCCCACTCTACGAGCAGTACTTC; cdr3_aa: CASSPLYEQYF
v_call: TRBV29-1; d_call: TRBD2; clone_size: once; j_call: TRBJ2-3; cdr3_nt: TGCAGCGTCCGCGGGGGGAGTGGATCAGATACGCAGTATTTT; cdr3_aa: CSVRGGSGSDTQYF
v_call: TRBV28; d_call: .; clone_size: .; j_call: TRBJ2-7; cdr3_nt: TGTGCCAGCAGCTCCCTCGGGGCCGACGGATCCTACGAGCAGTACTTC; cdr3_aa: CASSSLGADGSYEQYF
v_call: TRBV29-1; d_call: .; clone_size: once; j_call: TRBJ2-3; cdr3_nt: TGCAGCGTTGACAACATTAGCGGCACAGATACGCAGTATTTT; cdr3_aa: CSVDNISGTDTQYF
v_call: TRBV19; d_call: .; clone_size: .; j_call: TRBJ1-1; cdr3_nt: TGTGCCACCAGGGAGGGGCGAGACACTGAAGCTTTCTTT; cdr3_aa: CATREGRDTEAFF
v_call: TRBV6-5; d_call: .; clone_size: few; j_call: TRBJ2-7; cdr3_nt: TGTGCCAGCAGTTACTCGGGGGGGCGCGGCTACGAGCAGTACTTC; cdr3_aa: CASSYSGGRGYEQYF
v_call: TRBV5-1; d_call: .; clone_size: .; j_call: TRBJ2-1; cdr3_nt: TGCGCCAGCAGCTTGGAGGCGGGCGTACCTGAGCAGTTCTTC; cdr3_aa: CASSLEAGVPEQFF